This passage covers 21 T cell receptor beta chains from one sample sequenced in a study of blood T cell repertoires in COVID-19. Sequenced by immunoSEQ multiplex PCR; TCRdb stores in-frame clones only, minus some. Found here are around 250,000 clones, approximately 85% of them singletons; the top ten hold 1.5% to 2%. Sequenced: PBMCs or T cells enriched from blood (not recorded which). These receptors were taken from a woman in her fifties or sixties who had recovered from COVID-19.

This clone was found once. The chain carries TRBV3-1 (or the pseudogene TRBV3-2) and TRBJ1-1; TRBD1 matches at 7 bases. From germline, CDR1 is LGHDT and CDR2 YNNKEL (reference sequence). The CDR3 runs to 16 residues. V lost 6 bases to trimming and J lost 1 base; unmatched junction nucleotides: 11. The CDR3 coding sequence is TGTGCCAGCAGGCCGAATAGGGGGCGCGGGAACACTGAAGCTTTCTTT. This gives the protein CASRPNRGRGNTEAFF.

The chain joins TRBV3-1 (or the pseudogene TRBV3-2) to TRBJ2-1; D is possibly TRBD2 (6 bases). The CDR3 has 16 residues. In germline, CDR1 is LGHDT, CDR2 YNNKEL (reference sequence). The V end lost 2 bases, the J end lost 4 bases, and 15 bases lay between the germline ends. Here the CDR3 reads CASSQRAEGRYNEQFF. CDR3 DNA: TGTGCCAGCAGCCAAAGGGCGGAAGGGAGGTACAATGAGCAGTTCTTC.

This clone has a single count. The chain is built from TRBV9 and TRBJ2-3; a possible D gene is TRBD2 (6 bases). The V end was cut by 2 bases, the J end by 4 bases, with 17 bases between. Germline CDR1 SGDLS, CDR2 YYNGEE. The CDR3 spans 16 residues. This CDR3 reads CASSVEGILEPDTQYF. Here the CDR3 DNA reads TGTGCCAGCAGCGTGGAGGGGATTCTAGAGCCAGATACGCAGTATTTT. Looking up the rest from reference TRBV9 and TRBJ2-3 gives the full variable domain: DSGVTQTPKHLITATGQRVTLRCSPRSGDLSVYWYQQSLDQGLQFLIQYYNGEERAKGNILERFSAQQFPDLHSELNLSSLELGDSALYFCASSVEGILEPDTQYFGPGTRLTVL.

V is TRBV6-1 and J is TRBJ2-1, with 7 positions matching TRBD2. The CDR3 contains 15 residues. Losses at the gene ends were 3 bases for V and 9 bases for J; bases not matched to a gene: 11. Germline CDR1 and CDR2: MNHNS and SASEGT. The CDR3 coding sequence is TGTGCCAGCAGTGACGGTGGGAGGGCCTTAGGTGAGCAGTTCTTC. Translated: CASSDGGRALGEQFF.

This clone was found a few times. This sequence joins TRBV5-6 and TRBJ1-2, with D possibly TRBD1 on 5 matching bases. CDR1 SGHDT and CDR2 YYEEEE come from the germline V gene. Trimming shortened V by 0 bases and J by 9 bases, and 15 bases separated the two germline ends. The CDR3 has 14 residues. Written as DNA, the CDR3 is TGTGCCAGCAGCTTGGCAGAGGACACCGCTAGCTACACCTTC. It translates to CASSLAEDTASYTF.

The V gene is TRBV5-1, the J gene TRBJ2-7; TRBD1 matches 8 bases. This CDR3 region has 15 residues. The V and J ends lost 0 bases and 3 bases, in that order; junction bases with no gene match: 5. Per the germline V gene, CDR1 is SGHRS and CDR2 is YFSETQ. The CDR3 region has the DNA TGCGCCAGCAGCTTGGGGACTGGGACAGGCTACGAGCAGTACTTC. It translates to CASSLGTGTGYEQYF. Filled out from reference TRBV5-1 and TRBJ2-7, the complete variable domain reads KAGVTQTPRYLIKTRGQQVTLSCSPISGHRSVSWYQQTPGQGLQFLFEYFSETQRNKGNFPGRFSGRQFSNSRSEMNVSTLELGDSALYLCASSLGTGTGYEQYFGPGTRLTVT.

The CDR3 reads CASSLAGLANEKLFF. The DNA of the CDR3 is TGCGCCAGCAGCTTGGCTGGTTTGGCAAATGAAAAACTGTTTTTT. The V call is TRBV5-1, the J call TRBJ1-4; D is unclear. V dropped 0 bases and J dropped 5 bases, with 11 bases sitting between them. CDR3 size: 15 residues. In germline, CDR1 is SGHRS, CDR2 YFSETQ.

The genes are TRBV2 and TRBJ2-7, with 10 bases fitting TRBD1. After removal of 3 bases from V and 7 bases from J, the junction contained 6 bases not matched to a gene. The CDR3 loop spans 14 amino acids. Germline CDR1 is SNHLY and CDR2 is FYNNEI. The CDR3 is CASSDGTGALEQYF. The DNA for the CDR3 is TGTGCCAGCAGTGACGGGACAGGGGCCCTTGAGCAGTACTTC.

The chain carries TRBV2 and TRBJ2-2; D may be TRBD2 (5 bases). The CDR3 covers 15 residues. The germline V gene has CDR1 SNHLY and CDR2 FYNNEI. The V end lost 8 bases, the J end lost 4 bases, and 17 bases lay between the germline ends. DNA for the CDR3: TGTGCCAGCGCTGGACGGCGTGGGAGCACCGGGGAGCTGTTTTTT. It codes for CASAGRRGSTGELFF.

This rearrangement joins TRBV6-4 to TRBJ2-1; 9 nucleotides align to TRBD1. Germline V gene lookup returns CDR1 MRHNA and CDR2 SNTAGT. The V and J ends lost 3 bases and 9 bases, in that order; junction bases with no gene match: 6. This CDR3 spans 14 amino acids. CDR3 sequence reads: CASSEWTGVGEQFF. For the CDR3, the DNA is TGTGCCAGCAGTGAGTGGACAGGGGTAGGTGAGCAGTTCTTC.

V gene TRBV27 combines with J gene TRBJ2-5; D may be TRBD2 (5 bases). V was pared by 11 bases and J by 1 base, with 8 bases between. CDR1 and CDR2 (germline): MNHEY, SMNVEV (reference sequence). The CDR3 is 11 residues long. CDR3 bases: TGTGCCCAAGAGGGCCAAGAGACCCAGTACTTC. Amino acids: CAQEGQETQYF.

The CDR3 is CATNQGIGSYNEQFF. In DNA, the CDR3 is TGTGCCACCAACCAGGGTATAGGCTCCTACAATGAGCAGTTCTTC. V gene TRBV15 combines with J gene TRBJ2-1; D perhaps matches TRBD1 (5 bases). The V end was cut by 7 bases, the J end by 0 bases, with 13 bases between. The CDR3 runs 15 residues. CDR1 is LNHNV, CDR2 YYDKDF, per germline (reference sequence).

Of note for this clone: Different DNA sequences within this sample yield the same CDR3. This chain connects TRBV25-1 to TRBJ1-1; D gene ambiguous. This CDR3 is built from 14 residues. Germline V gene lookup returns CDR1 MGHDK and CDR2 SYGVNS. Trimming left V 0 bases short and J 4 bases short, with 9 bases between. The CDR3 loop is CASSEYQEGTEAFF. The CDR3 nucleotides are TGTGCCAGCAGTGAATATCAGGAGGGCACTGAAGCTTTCTTT.

The chain carries TRBV7-2 and TRBJ1-1; a weak D match, TRBD1 (6 bases). The length of the CDR3 is 12 residues. CDR1 is SGHTA, CDR2 FQGNSA, per germline. Between the trimmed V and J ends, which lost 4 bases and 5 bases, there was a span of 8 bases. The CDR3 protein is CASSYRETEAFF. Here the CDR3 DNA reads TGTGCCAGCAGCTACAGGGAGACTGAAGCTTTCTTT.

The chain carries TRBV4-2 and TRBJ2-7; TRBD1 might be the D (8 bases). Germline CDR1 and CDR2: LGHNA and YNFKEQ. Trimming pared 1 base from V and 0 bases from J, leaving 13 bases between. The length of the CDR3 is 16 residues. CDR3 DNA sequence: TGTGCCAGCAGCCAAGTGGGAGGGACAGGCTCCTACGAGCAGTACTTC. This sequence encodes CASSQVGGTGSYEQYF.

The CDR3 is CASSEQGANTGELFF. CDR3 nucleotide sequence: TGTGCCAGCAGTGAACAGGGGGCGAACACCGGGGAGCTGTTTTTT. The chain has TRBV2 and TRBJ2-2, with 7 bases aligning to TRBD1. Germline assignment: CDR1 SNHLY and CDR2 FYNNEI. The CDR3 runs 15 residues. The junction had 0 bases not matched to a gene; V was cut back by 2 bases and J by 0 bases.

The chain recombines TRBV19 with TRBJ1-6; 9 bases line up with TRBD1. Germline lookup yields CDR1 LNHDA and CDR2 SQIVND (reference sequence). The CDR3 is made up of 14 amino acids. Trimming removed 5 bases from V and 8 bases from J; junction bases left unmatched: 4. The CDR3 nucleotides read TGTGCCAGTAGTGCTACAGGGGGCGATTCACCCCTCCACTTT. Translation: CASSATGGDSPLHF. Based on the CDR3 plus reference TRBV19 and TRBJ1-6, the full variable domain is DGGITQSPKYLFRKEGQNVTLSCEQNLNHDAMYWYRQDPGQGLRLIYYSQIVNDFQKGDIAEGYSVSREKKESFPLTVTSAQKNPTAFYLCASSATGGDSPLHFGNGTRLTVT.

CDR3 residues: CSGGDRDNEQFF. The CDR3 coding sequence is TGCAGCGGCGGCGACAGGGACAATGAGCAGTTCTTC. The chain carries TRBV29-1 and TRBJ2-1; TRBD1 matches at 7 bases. The length of the CDR3 is 12 residues. The ends lost 7 bases at V and 5 bases at J; junction bases unmatched: 5. Germline CDR1 reads SQVTM; CDR2 reads ANQGSEA.

The genes are TRBV3-1 (or the pseudogene TRBV3-2) and TRBJ2-7; possible D gene TRBD2, 6 bases. CDR3 length: 12 residues. V lost 0 bases to trimming and J lost 12 bases, with 12 bases between them. In germline, CDR1 is LGHDT, CDR2 YNNKEL (reference sequence). CDR3 coding DNA: TGTGCCAGCAGCCAAGATGGAGGGAAAGGGTACTTC. Residues: CASSQDGGKGYF.

The chain joins TRBV7-3 to TRBJ2-2; 11 nucleotides agree with TRBD2. V gave up 5 bases and J gave up 5 bases; unmatched junction bases: 7. The CDR3 contains 16 residues. Germline V gene sequence: CDR1 SGHTA, CDR2 FQGTGA. The CDR3 is CASSLSGRATTGELFF. As DNA, the CDR3 is TGTGCCAGCAGCCTTAGCGGGAGGGCAACGACCGGGGAGCTGTTTTTT. The entire variable domain, with the rest obtained from reference TRBV7-3 and TRBJ2-2, is as follows: GAGVSQTPSNKVTEKGKYVELRCDPISGHTALYWYRQSLGQGPEFLIYFQGTGAADDSGLPNDRFFAVRPEGSVSTLKIQRTERGDSAVYLCASSLSGRATTGELFFGEGSRLTVL.

This chain uses TRBV3-1 (or the pseudogene TRBV3-2) with TRBJ2-2; D is ambiguous. V was cut by 4 bases and J by 2 bases, with 8 bases left in between. The germline V gene has CDR1 LGHDT and CDR2 YNNKEL (reference sequence). The CDR3 has 14 residues. The CDR3 reads CASSPQVNTGELFF. The CDR3 DNA reads TGTGCCAGCAGCCCGCAGGTTAACACCGGGGAGCTGTTTTTT.